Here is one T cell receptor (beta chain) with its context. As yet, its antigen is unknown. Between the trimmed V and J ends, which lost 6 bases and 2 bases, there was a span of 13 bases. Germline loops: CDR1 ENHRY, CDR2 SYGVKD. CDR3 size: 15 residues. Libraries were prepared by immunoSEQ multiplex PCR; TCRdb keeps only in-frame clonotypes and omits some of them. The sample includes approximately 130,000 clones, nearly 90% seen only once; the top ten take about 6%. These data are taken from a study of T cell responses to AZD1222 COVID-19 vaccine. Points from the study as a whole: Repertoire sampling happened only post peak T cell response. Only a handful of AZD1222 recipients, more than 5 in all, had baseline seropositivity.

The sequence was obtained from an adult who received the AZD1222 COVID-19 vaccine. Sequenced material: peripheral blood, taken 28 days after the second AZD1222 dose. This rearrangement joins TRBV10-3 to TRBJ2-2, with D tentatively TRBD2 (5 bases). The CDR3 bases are TGTGCCATCAGCCCCGGGAACGCTAACACCGGGGAGCTGTTTTTT. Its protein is CAISPGNANTGELFF.